Sequencing of this T cell receptor beta chain was carried out in a study of blood T cell repertoires in COVID-19. Turning to the study itself: COVID-19 samples, acute and convalescent, were from the United States, Italy and Spain. PBMCs, B-cell-depleted T cells, or T cells were the source of the cDNA or gDNA that made up the material.

The CDR3 extends over 14 amino acids. From germline, CDR1 is MNHEY and CDR2 SVGEGT. The ends lost 6 bases at V and 6 bases at J; junction bases unmatched: 7. Per the authors' pipeline: Amplified reference gene primers provided the basis for estimating nucleated cell counts. Produced via immunoSEQ multiplex PCR; TCRdb's table is partial and in-frame only. That table furnishes V, J and clone size, whereas the DNA furnished D and trimming. Of around 100,000 clones in the sample, about 90% were seen once. Sequencing input: peripheral blood. This sequence was found in a man younger than 40 in a cohort sampled during active COVID-19. The V call is TRBV6-2 or TRBV6-3, the J call TRBJ1-1, with 10 bases matching TRBD1. The CDR3 is CASSRQGALAEAFF. CDR3 nucleotide sequence: TGTGCCAGCAGCCGACAGGGGGCGCTCGCTGAAGCTTTCTTT.